The rows below give T cell receptor beta chains drawn from one sample of a study of cytomegalovirus exposure and HLA in healthy donors. Clones were read by immunoSEQ multiplex PCR, and TCRdb kept only the in-frame ones, dropping some. The table records 180,000 or so clones, 65% to 90% of them present only once. Sequences were obtained from PBMCs. Receptor source: a woman aged 25 to 39 in good health and CMV-seropositive. Both conserved end residues are part of each CDR3. The D gene is left open where the match is weak. Not every row has a clone size; where given, it reads once, few, many or a size class.

V gene: TRBV7-3
J gene: TRBJ2-7
D gene: TRBD1
clone size: .
CDR3 DNA: TGTGCCAGCAGCCCTGGACAGGGGTACGAGCAGTACTTC
CDR3 protein: CASSPGQGYEQYF

V gene: TRBV7-9
J gene: TRBJ1-1
D gene: .
clone size: .
CDR3 DNA: TGTGCCAGCAGCTTAGAAGGGGGAGCTGAAGCTTTCTTT
CDR3 protein: CASSLEGGAEAFF

V gene: TRBV15
J gene: TRBJ1-2
D gene: .
clone size: .
CDR3 DNA: TGTGCCACCAGCAGAGACTTTAATGGCTACACCTTC
CDR3 protein: CATSRDFNGYTF

V gene: TRBV6-1
J gene: TRBJ1-1
D gene: .
clone size: .
CDR3 DNA: TGTGCCAGCAGACCGACAGCTGAAGCTTTCTTT
CDR3 protein: CASRPTAEAFF

V gene: TRBV6-1
J gene: TRBJ2-3
D gene: .
clone size: .
CDR3 DNA: TGTGCCAGCAGCCCAGGTCCTAGCACAGATACGCAGTATTTT
CDR3 protein: CASSPGPSTDTQYF

V gene: TRBV19
J gene: TRBJ1-2
D gene: TRBD1
clone size: few
CDR3 DNA: TGTGCCAGTGCGACCCAGGGACAGGGTAACTATGGCTACACCTTC
CDR3 protein: CASATQGQGNYGYTF

V gene: TRBV9
J gene: TRBJ2-3
D gene: .
clone size: .
CDR3 DNA: TGTGCCAGCAGCTCCGGCGGCTCGGGACTCTCCGATACGCAGTGTTTT
CDR3 protein: CASSSGGSGLSDTQCF

V gene: TRBV2
J gene: TRBJ2-1
D gene: .
clone size: few
CDR3 DNA: TGTGCCAGCAGTTATACTAGCTCTGCGAGCTCCTACAATGAGCAGTTCTTC
CDR3 protein: CASSYTSSASSYNEQFF

V gene: TRBV29-1
J gene: TRBJ2-1
D gene: .
clone size: .
CDR3 DNA: TGCAGCGTTGAAGCAGCACTAACGTCCGCCCGTAATGAGCAGTTCTTC
CDR3 protein: CSVEAALTSARNEQFF

V gene: TRBV7-3
J gene: TRBJ1-1
D gene: .
clone size: .
CDR3 DNA: TGTGCCAGCAGCCCGTCGGGAGGGAACACTGAAGCTTTCTTT
CDR3 protein: CASSPSGGNTEAFF

V gene: TRBV6-1
J gene: TRBJ2-2
D gene: TRBD1
clone size: .
CDR3 DNA: TGTGCCAGCACCCGGGACAGATCCTACACCGGGGAGCTGTTTTTT
CDR3 protein: CASTRDRSYTGELFF

V gene: TRBV9
J gene: TRBJ2-1
D gene: TRBD2
clone size: once
CDR3 DNA: TGTGCCAGCAGCGTAGATAGCGGGAGCCACAATGAGCAGTTCTTC
CDR3 protein: CASSVDSGSHNEQFF

V gene: TRBV2
J gene: TRBJ2-7
D gene: .
clone size: .
CDR3 DNA: TGTGCCAGCGAAGGAGAGGGCCACCTCTCCTACGAGCAGTACTTC
CDR3 protein: CASEGEGHLSYEQYF

V gene: TRBV30
J gene: TRBJ1-1
D gene: TRBD1
clone size: .
CDR3 DNA: TGTGCCTGGACAGGGGGGCCGAGGACTGAAGCTTTCTTT
CDR3 protein: CAWTGGPRTEAFF

V gene: TRBV29-1
J gene: TRBJ1-2
D gene: .
clone size: .
CDR3 DNA: TGCAGCGTTGAAGGGTCAGGGCCCTATGGCTACACCTTC
CDR3 protein: CSVEGSGPYGYTF

V gene: TRBV29-1
J gene: TRBJ1-2
D gene: TRBD1
clone size: .
CDR3 DNA: TGCAGCGTTGAAGAACCGGGACAGGTCGGAGGCTACACCTTC
CDR3 protein: CSVEEPGQVGGYTF

V gene: TRBV28
J gene: TRBJ2-7
D gene: TRBD2
clone size: .
CDR3 DNA: TGTGCCGGAGGACTAGCGGGAGCCGGCGAGCAGTACTTC
CDR3 protein: CAGGLAGAGEQYF

V gene: TRBV28
J gene: TRBJ2-3
D gene: .
clone size: .
CDR3 DNA: TGTGCCAGCAGTTTAAGGGAGGATGCGCAGTATTTT
CDR3 protein: CASSLREDAQYF

V gene: TRBV18
J gene: TRBJ1-1
D gene: .
clone size: .
CDR3 DNA: TGTGCCAGCTCACCACCGTTCAGGACACAATACACTGAAGCTTTCTTT
CDR3 protein: CASSPPFRTQYTEAFF

V gene: TRBV28
J gene: TRBJ2-7
D gene: .
clone size: .
CDR3 DNA: TGTGCCAGCCAGAGTGGATCTAGGAACGAGCAGTACTTC
CDR3 protein: CASQSGSRNEQYF

V gene: TRBV6-5
J gene: TRBJ2-1
D gene: .
clone size: .
CDR3 DNA: TGTGCCAGCAGTTACTCTACAGGAAATGAGCAGTTCTTC
CDR3 protein: CASSYSTGNEQFF

V gene: TRBV6-5
J gene: TRBJ2-4
D gene: TRBD2
clone size: once
CDR3 DNA: TGTGCCAGCAGTTCCGGGACTAGCGGGAGGTTCAGCATTCAGTACTTC
CDR3 protein: CASSSGTSGRFSIQYF

V gene: TRBV6-1
J gene: TRBJ1-5
D gene: .
clone size: .
CDR3 DNA: TGTGCCAGCAGTGATATGGGCCGTCTCACAGATCAGCCCCAGCATTTT
CDR3 protein: CASSDMGRLTDQPQHF

V gene: TRBV10-1
J gene: TRBJ2-1
D gene: TRBD2
clone size: .
CDR3 DNA: TGCGCCAGCAGTGAGGATAGCGGGGCCAAAACCAATGAGCAGTTCTTC
CDR3 protein: CASSEDSGAKTNEQFF

V gene: TRBV27
J gene: TRBJ1-2
D gene: TRBD1
clone size: .
CDR3 DNA: TGTGCCAGCGGGAGGCGAGAGGCAGGGGGTACGAGGTTGACCTTC
CDR3 protein: CASGRREAGGTRLTF

V gene: TRBV6-5
J gene: TRBJ2-1
D gene: TRBD2
clone size: .
CDR3 DNA: TGTGCCAGCCGCGCCGGGACTAGTCTCAATGAGCAGTTCTTC
CDR3 protein: CASRAGTSLNEQFF

V gene: TRBV5-1
J gene: TRBJ2-3
D gene: TRBD2
clone size: .
CDR3 DNA: TGCGCCAGCAGCTTGGCGAGACTAGCGGGACCCGGCGGCACAGATACGCAGTATTTT
CDR3 protein: CASSLARLAGPGGTDTQYF

V gene: TRBV27
J gene: TRBJ2-1
D gene: TRBD2
clone size: .
CDR3 DNA: TGTGCCAGCCGATTTGGGACTAGCTATTCCAATGAGCAGTTCTTC
CDR3 protein: CASRFGTSYSNEQFF

V gene: TRBV30
J gene: TRBJ1-1
D gene: .
clone size: .
CDR3 DNA: TGTGCCTGGAGTCGCCGCGGGGGGGCGAACACTGAAGCTTTCTTT
CDR3 protein: CAWSRRGGANTEAFF

V gene: TRBV7-9
J gene: TRBJ1-2
D gene: .
clone size: few
CDR3 DNA: TGTGCCAGCAGTCAACCGGGAACCTATGGCTACACCTTC
CDR3 protein: CASSQPGTYGYTF

V gene: TRBV4-1
J gene: TRBJ2-1
D gene: .
clone size: .
CDR3 DNA: TGCGCCAGCAGCCAAGATAAGAACACTATTTACAATGAGCAGTTCTTC
CDR3 protein: CASSQDKNTIYNEQFF

V gene: TRBV13
J gene: TRBJ2-3
D gene: .
clone size: .
CDR3 DNA: TGTGCCAGCAGCACAGGGTACGATACGCAGTATTTT
CDR3 protein: CASSTGYDTQYF

V gene: TRBV9
J gene: TRBJ1-2
D gene: .
clone size: .
CDR3 DNA: TGTGCCAGCAGCTCATACCCGGGGGGTAGGGACTATGGCTACACCTTC
CDR3 protein: CASSSYPGGRDYGYTF

V gene: TRBV6-5
J gene: TRBJ1-1
D gene: .
clone size: .
CDR3 DNA: TGTGCCTCATTCCCGGGTCCCGAATTGTCGAAAGCTTTCTTT
CDR3 protein: CASFPGPELSKAFF

V gene: TRBV2
J gene: TRBJ2-6
D gene: .
clone size: .
CDR3 DNA: TGTGCCAGCAGTGAAGGGGGGGCTGGGGCCAACGTCCTGACTTTC
CDR3 protein: CASSEGGAGANVLTF

V gene: TRBV5-1
J gene: TRBJ2-1
D gene: TRBD2
clone size: .
CDR3 DNA: TGCGCCAGCAGCGGCGGGACTAGCGGGAGCTCCCCCTACAATGAGCAGTTCTTC
CDR3 protein: CASSGGTSGSSPYNEQFF

V gene: TRBV6-1
J gene: TRBJ1-5
D gene: .
clone size: few
CDR3 DNA: TGTGCCAGCAGTGAGCAGGGCCGTGGGCCCCAGCATTTT
CDR3 protein: CASSEQGRGPQHF

V gene: TRBV11-2
J gene: TRBJ2-1
D gene: TRBD2
clone size: few
CDR3 DNA: TGTGCCAGCAGCGCCACTAGCGGGAGTAGTGAGCAGTTCTTC
CDR3 protein: CASSATSGSSEQFF

V gene: TRBV5-4
J gene: TRBJ1-1
D gene: .
clone size: .
CDR3 DNA: TGTGCCAGCAGCCAGAAAACATCGGGGAACACTGAAGCTTTCTTT
CDR3 protein: CASSQKTSGNTEAFF

V gene: TRBV25-1
J gene: TRBJ2-7
D gene: .
clone size: few
CDR3 DNA: TGTGCCAGCCCGACACACTCCTACGAGCAGTACTTC
CDR3 protein: CASPTHSYEQYF

V gene: TRBV5-1
J gene: TRBJ2-1
D gene: TRBD2
clone size: .
CDR3 DNA: TGCGCCAGCAGCTTGGCCACTAGCGGGAGCTTCAATGAGCAGTTCTTC
CDR3 protein: CASSLATSGSFNEQFF

V gene: TRBV29-1
J gene: TRBJ2-6
D gene: .
clone size: .
CDR3 DNA: TGCAGCGTTGATGAGGGCTCTGGGGCCAACGTCCTGACTTTC
CDR3 protein: CSVDEGSGANVLTF

V gene: TRBV9
J gene: TRBJ2-7
D gene: .
clone size: .
CDR3 DNA: TGTGCCAGCAGCGTAGGGGGTGGGGCATACGAGCAGTACTTC
CDR3 protein: CASSVGGGAYEQYF

V gene: TRBV7-8
J gene: TRBJ2-3
D gene: .
clone size: .
CDR3 DNA: TGTGCCAGCAGCTTCAGTGGGCCAGATACGCAGTATTTT
CDR3 protein: CASSFSGPDTQYF

V gene: TRBV6-1
J gene: TRBJ1-1
D gene: .
clone size: few
CDR3 DNA: TGTGCCAGCAGTCAGGGGCTGAACACTGAAGCTTTCTTT
CDR3 protein: CASSQGLNTEAFF

V gene: TRBV11-2
J gene: TRBJ2-7
D gene: .
clone size: few
CDR3 DNA: TGTGCCAGCAGCTTAGTCCAGGGGACCTACGAGCAGTACTTC
CDR3 protein: CASSLVQGTYEQYF